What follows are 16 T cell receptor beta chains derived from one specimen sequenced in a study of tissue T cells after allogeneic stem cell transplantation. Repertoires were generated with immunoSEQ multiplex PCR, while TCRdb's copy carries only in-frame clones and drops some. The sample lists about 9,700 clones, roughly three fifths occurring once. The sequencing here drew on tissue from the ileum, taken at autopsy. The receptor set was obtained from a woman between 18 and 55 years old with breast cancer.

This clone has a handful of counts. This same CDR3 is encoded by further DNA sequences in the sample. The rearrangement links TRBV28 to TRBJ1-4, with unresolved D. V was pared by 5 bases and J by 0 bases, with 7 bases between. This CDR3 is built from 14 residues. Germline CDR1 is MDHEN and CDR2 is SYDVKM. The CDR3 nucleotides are TGTGCCAGCAGTCGTATTGCAACTAATGAAAAACTGTTTTTT. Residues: CASSRIATNEKLFF.

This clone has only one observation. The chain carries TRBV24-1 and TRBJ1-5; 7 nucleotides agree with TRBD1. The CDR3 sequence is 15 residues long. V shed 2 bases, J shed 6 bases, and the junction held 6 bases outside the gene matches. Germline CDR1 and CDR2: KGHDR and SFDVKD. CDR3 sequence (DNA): TGTGCCACCAGTGATTCCAGACAGGGCCGTCAGCCCCAGCATTTT. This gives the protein CATSDSRQGRQPQHF.

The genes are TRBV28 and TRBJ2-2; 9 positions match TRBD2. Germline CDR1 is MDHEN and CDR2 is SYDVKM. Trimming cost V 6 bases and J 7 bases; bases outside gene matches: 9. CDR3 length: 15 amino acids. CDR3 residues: CASRLSGSRGGELFF. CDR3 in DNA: TGTGCCAGCAGGCTTAGCGGGAGTAGAGGCGGGGAGCTGTTTTTT.

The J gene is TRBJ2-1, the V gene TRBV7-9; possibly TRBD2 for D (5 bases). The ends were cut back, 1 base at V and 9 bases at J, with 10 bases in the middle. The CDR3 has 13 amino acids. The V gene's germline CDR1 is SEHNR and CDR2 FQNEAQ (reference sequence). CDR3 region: CASSLEESGEQFF. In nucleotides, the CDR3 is TGTGCCAGCAGCTTAGAGGAAAGCGGTGAGCAGTTCTTC.

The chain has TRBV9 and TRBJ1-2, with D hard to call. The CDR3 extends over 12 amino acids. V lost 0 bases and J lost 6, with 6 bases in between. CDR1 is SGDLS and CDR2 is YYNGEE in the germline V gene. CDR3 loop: CASSVDRNGYTF. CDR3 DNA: TGTGCCAGCAGCGTAGACAGAAATGGCTACACCTTC.

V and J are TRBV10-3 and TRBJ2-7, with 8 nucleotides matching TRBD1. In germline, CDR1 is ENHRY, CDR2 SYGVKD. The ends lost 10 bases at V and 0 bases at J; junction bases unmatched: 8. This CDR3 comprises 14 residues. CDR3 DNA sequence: TGTGCCAGCACACGGACAGGGAGCTCCTACGAGCAGTACTTC. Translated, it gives CASTRTGSSYEQYF.

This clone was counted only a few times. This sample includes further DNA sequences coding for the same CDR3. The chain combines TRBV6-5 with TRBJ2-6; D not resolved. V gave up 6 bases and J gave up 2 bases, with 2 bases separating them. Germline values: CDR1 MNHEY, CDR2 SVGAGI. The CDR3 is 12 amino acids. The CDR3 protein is CASRTGANVLTF. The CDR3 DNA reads TGTGCCAGCAGGACTGGGGCCAACGTCCTGACTTTC.

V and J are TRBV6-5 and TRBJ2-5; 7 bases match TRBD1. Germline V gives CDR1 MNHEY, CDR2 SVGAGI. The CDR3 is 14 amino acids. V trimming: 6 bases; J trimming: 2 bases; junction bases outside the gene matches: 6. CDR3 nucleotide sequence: TGTGCCAGCAGACGGGACAGACAGCAAGAGACCCAGTACTTC. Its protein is CASRRDRQQETQYF.

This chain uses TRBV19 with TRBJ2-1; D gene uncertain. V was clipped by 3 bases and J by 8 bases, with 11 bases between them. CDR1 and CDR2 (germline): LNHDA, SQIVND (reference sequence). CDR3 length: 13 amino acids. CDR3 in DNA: TGTGCCAGTAGTATTCAATTAAGCCATGAGCAGTTCTTC. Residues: CASSIQLSHEQFF.

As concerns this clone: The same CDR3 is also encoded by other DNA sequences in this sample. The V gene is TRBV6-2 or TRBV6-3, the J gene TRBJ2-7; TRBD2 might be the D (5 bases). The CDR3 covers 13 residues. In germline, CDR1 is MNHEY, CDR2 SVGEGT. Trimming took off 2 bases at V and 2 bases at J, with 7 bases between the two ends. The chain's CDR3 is CASSYVGAYEQYF. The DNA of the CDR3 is TGTGCCAGCAGTTACGTCGGGGCCTACGAGCAGTACTTC.

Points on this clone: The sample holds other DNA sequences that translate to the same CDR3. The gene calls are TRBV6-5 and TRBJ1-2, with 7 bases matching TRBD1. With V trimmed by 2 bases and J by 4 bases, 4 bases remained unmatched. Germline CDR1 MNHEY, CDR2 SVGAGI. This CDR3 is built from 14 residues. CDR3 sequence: CASSYDRAPYGYTF. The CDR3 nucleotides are TGTGCCAGCAGTTACGACAGGGCCCCCTATGGCTACACCTTC.

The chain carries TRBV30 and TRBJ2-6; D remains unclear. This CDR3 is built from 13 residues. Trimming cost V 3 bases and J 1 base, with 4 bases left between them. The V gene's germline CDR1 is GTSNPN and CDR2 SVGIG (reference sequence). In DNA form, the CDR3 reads TGTGCCTGGAGCGGGTCTGGGGCCAACGTCCTGACTTTC. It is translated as CAWSGSGANVLTF.

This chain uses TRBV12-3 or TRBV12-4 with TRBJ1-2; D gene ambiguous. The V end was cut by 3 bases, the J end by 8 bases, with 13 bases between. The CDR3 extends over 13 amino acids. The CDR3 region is CASSFGQAGGYTF. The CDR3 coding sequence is TGTGCCAGCAGTTTCGGGCAGGCTGGCGGCTACACCTTC.

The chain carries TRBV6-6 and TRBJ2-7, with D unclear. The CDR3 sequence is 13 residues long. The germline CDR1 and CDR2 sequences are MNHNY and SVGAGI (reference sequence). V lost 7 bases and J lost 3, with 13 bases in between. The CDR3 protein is CASMIQANYEQYF. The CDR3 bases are TGTGCCAGCATGATTCAAGCAAACTACGAGCAGTACTTC.

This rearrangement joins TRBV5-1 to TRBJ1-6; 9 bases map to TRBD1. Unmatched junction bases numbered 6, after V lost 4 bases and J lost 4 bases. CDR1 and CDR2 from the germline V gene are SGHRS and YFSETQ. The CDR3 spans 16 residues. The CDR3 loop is CASSQSGTGYNSPLHF. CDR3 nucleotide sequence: TGCGCCAGCAGCCAGTCCGGGACAGGGTATAATTCACCCCTCCACTTT.

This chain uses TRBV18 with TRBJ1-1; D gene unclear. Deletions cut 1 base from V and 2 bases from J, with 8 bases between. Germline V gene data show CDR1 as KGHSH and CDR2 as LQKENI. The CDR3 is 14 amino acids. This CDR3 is CASSPLAGNTEAFF. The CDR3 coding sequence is TGTGCCAGCTCACCACTTGCAGGTAACACTGAAGCTTTCTTT.